The next 11 T cell receptor beta chains were all read from a single sample in a study of blood T cell repertoires in COVID-19. Profiling relied on immunoSEQ multiplex PCR, and the TCRdb table lists in-frame clones only, not all of them. The sample yields hundreds of thousands of clones, about four fifths seen once. The sequencing input was PBMCs or T cells enriched from blood (not recorded which). All receptors derive from a woman aged 40 to 50 who had been exposed to COVID-19.

The J gene is TRBJ1-1, the V gene TRBV6-6, with D unclear. The germline V gene has CDR1 MNHNY and CDR2 SVGAGI (reference sequence). This CDR3 spans 12 amino acids. V was shortened by 6 bases and J by 3 bases, with 8 bases between the two germline ends. CDR3 sequence: CASSLVDTEAFF. The DNA for the CDR3 is TGTGCCAGCAGCCTTGTCGACACTGAAGCTTTCTTT.

This sequence joins TRBV7-9 and TRBJ2-5; 8 bases map to TRBD1. Germline CDR1 SEHNR, CDR2 FQNEAQ (reference sequence). The CDR3 has 14 amino acids. Trimming at V came to 5 bases and at J to 4 bases, leaving 6 bases not matched to a gene. In DNA, the CDR3 is TGTGCCAGCAGCCCAACCGGGACAGGAGAGACCCAGTACTTC. This translates into CASSPTGTGETQYF. The variable domain in full, completed from reference TRBV7-9 and TRBJ2-5, reads DTGVSQNPRHKITKRGQNVTFRCDPISEHNRLYWYRQTLGQGPEFLTYFQNEAQLEKSRLLSDRFSAERPKGSFSTLEIQRTEQGDSAMYLCASSPTGTGETQYFGPGTRLLVL.

The genes are TRBV5-1 and TRBJ1-2, with D unclear. The CDR3 spans 15 residues. CDR1 is SGHRS, CDR2 YFSETQ, per germline. The V and J ends lost 4 bases and 4 bases respectively, with 17 bases between them. CDR3 sequence (DNA): TGCGCCAGCAGCCAGTATCTCCGTGGCACCTATGGCTACACCTTC. It is translated as CASSQYLRGTYGYTF.

This chain links TRBV6-5 with TRBJ2-1; 10 bases align to TRBD1. The germline V gene encodes CDR1 MNHEY and CDR2 SVGAGI. The CDR3 consists of 14 residues. The ends lost 5 bases at V and 5 bases at J; junction bases unmatched: 3. Written as DNA, the CDR3 is TGTGCCAGCAGTCTGGACAGGGGGGACAATGAGCAGTTCTTC. Translated: CASSLDRGDNEQFF.

The chain combines TRBV9 with TRBJ1-2, with 7 bases lining up with TRBD1. The CDR3 runs 15 residues. Germline V gene lookup returns CDR1 SGDLS and CDR2 YYNGEE. Losses at the gene ends were 2 bases for V and 0 bases for J; bases not matched to a gene: 4. CDR3 in DNA: TGTGCCAGCAGCGTCCGGGACAGTGCTAACTATGGCTACACCTTC. Translating gives CASSVRDSANYGYTF.

This rearrangement joins TRBV11-2 to TRBJ1-4; 9 nucleotides line up with TRBD1. CDR1 is SGHAT and CDR2 is FQNNGV in the germline V gene. V lost 6 bases, J lost 7 bases, and 6 bases stayed unmatched. This CDR3 has 14 amino acids. The CDR3 is CASRRGQGGEKLFF. DNA for the CDR3: TGTGCCAGCAGGCGGGGACAGGGCGGTGAAAAACTGTTTTTT.

In this sample, this clone turned up once. The CDR3 DNA reads as TGTGCCAGCAGCCCCGATTTGGGGGGCTATGGCTACACCTTC. It is translated as CASSPDLGGYGYTF. The chain is built from TRBV7-2 and TRBJ1-2; perhaps TRBD1 as D (5 bases). The CDR3 consists of 14 residues. V gave up 5 bases and J gave up 4 bases, with 14 bases separating them. Germline assignment: CDR1 SGHTA and CDR2 FQGNSA.

The V call is TRBV28, the J call TRBJ1-2; D remains ambiguous. Germline V gene lookup returns CDR1 MDHEN and CDR2 SYDVKM. Trimming shortened V by 4 bases and J by 5 bases, and 8 bases separated the two germline ends. The CDR3 loop spans 12 amino acids. The CDR3 is CASSYEGYGYTF. The CDR3 DNA follows: TGTGCCAGCAGTTATGAGGGTTATGGCTACACCTTC.

The chain links TRBV7-3 to TRBJ2-1; tentative D call: TRBD1 (5 bases). Trimming took off 4 bases at V and 0 bases at J, with 16 bases between the two ends. Germline-derived CDR1 and CDR2 are SGHTA and FQGTGA. The length of the CDR3 is 17 residues. CDR3 nucleotide sequence: TGTGCCAGCAGCTCTCAAGGGGCAGCGACCTCCTACAATGAGCAGTTCTTC. It codes for CASSSQGAATSYNEQFF.

Only one count was recorded for this clone. The chain is built from TRBV7-9 and TRBJ2-7; 9 bases are shared with TRBD2. V trimming: 2 bases; J trimming: 6 bases; junction bases outside the gene matches: 8. Germline CDR1 and CDR2: SEHNR and FQNEAQ (reference sequence). This CDR3 has 15 amino acids. CDR3 nucleotides: TGTGCCAGCAGCTTATTGTCTAGCGGGGTAATCGAGCAGTACTTC. Its translation: CASSLLSSGVIEQYF.

The chain joins TRBV11-2 to TRBJ2-7; TRBD2 agrees at 8 bases. Germline V gene data show CDR1 as SGHAT and CDR2 as FQNNGV. J lost 3 bases, V lost 4 bases, and 8 bases had no gene match. This CDR3 has 15 residues. The CDR3 region has the DNA TGTGCCAGCAGCTGGGGAGCGGGGGAACACTACGAGCAGTACTTC. Its protein product is CASSWGAGEHYEQYF.